Listed here are 26 T cell receptor beta chains from one sample, sequenced in a study of blood T cell repertoires in COVID-19. Clones were read by immunoSEQ multiplex PCR, and TCRdb kept only the in-frame ones, dropping some. The sample carries approximately 350,000 clones, around 90% recorded once. The sample consisted of peripheral blood. Every receptor here comes from a woman younger than 30 who had recovered from COVID-19.

The chain joins TRBV27 to TRBJ2-1, with TRBD2 matching over 7 bases. The V gene's germline CDR1 is MNHEY and CDR2 SMNVEV (reference sequence). The CDR3 is 15 amino acids. V was clipped by 3 bases and J by 2 bases; unmatched bases: 4. Here the CDR3 DNA reads TGTGCCAGCAGTTTTAGGACTAGTGCCTACAATGAGCAGTTCTTC. It yields the protein CASSFRTSAYNEQFF.

This chain connects TRBV7-8 to TRBJ2-3, with no clear D. The ends were cut back, 5 bases at V and 7 bases at J, with 10 bases in the middle. CDR3 size: 12 residues. CDR1 SGHVS and CDR2 FQNEAQ come from the germline V gene. The CDR3 protein is CASSVGSNTQYF. In DNA, the CDR3 is TGTGCCAGCAGCGTCGGGTCGAATACGCAGTATTTT.

The table lists this clone with a count of one. The rearrangement uses TRBV5-6 and TRBJ1-4, with 7 bases matching TRBD1. The V and J ends lost 0 bases and 3 bases, in that order; junction bases with no gene match: 11. The CDR3 length is 18 residues. Germline CDR1 and CDR2: SGHDT and YYEEEE. CDR3 in DNA: TGTGCCAGCAGCTTGGTCGCAGGGGGACCGGGGGCTAATGAAAAACTGTTTTTT. Protein product: CASSLVAGGPGANEKLFF.

This chain links TRBV7-2 with TRBJ2-2, with 7 bases matching TRBD1. V gave up 6 bases and J gave up 0 bases; unmatched junction bases: 16. The CDR3 has 19 residues. The V gene's germline CDR1 is SGHTA and CDR2 FQGNSA. The CDR3 coding sequence is TGTGCCAGCAGTTGGACTGACAGGGCCCTAATCGCGAACACCGGGGAGCTGTTTTTT. Translation: CASSWTDRALIANTGELFF.

The V call is TRBV11-3, the J call TRBJ2-1, with 9 bases fitting TRBD2. The CDR3 contains 16 residues. V lost 2 bases and J lost 4; bases outside the gene matches: 6. Germline V gene lookup returns CDR1 SGHNT and CDR2 YENEEA. CDR3 region: CASSLFSGGGYNEQFF. In DNA form, the CDR3 reads TGTGCCAGCAGCTTATTTAGCGGGGGAGGGTACAATGAGCAGTTCTTC. Looking up the rest from reference TRBV11-3 and TRBJ2-1 gives the full variable domain: EAGVVQSPRYKIIEKKQPVAFWCNPISGHNTLYWYLQNLGQGPELLIRYENEEAVDDSQLPKDRFSAERLKGVDSTLKIQPAELGDSAVYLCASSLFSGGGYNEQFFGPGTRLTVL.

The chain links TRBV11-2 to TRBJ2-7; D not certain. The germline V gene encodes CDR1 SGHAT and CDR2 FQNNGV. V lost 5 bases and J 5 bases, leaving 16 bases between the germline ends. The CDR3 has 14 residues. This CDR3 reads CASSDGPGRDEQYV. The DNA for the CDR3 is TGTGCCAGCAGCGACGGCCCAGGTAGAGACGAGCAGTACGTC.

This rearrangement joins TRBV18 to TRBJ1-3, with TRBD1 as a possible D gene (5 bases). Trimming left V 4 bases short and J 4 bases short, with 11 bases between. This CDR3 is built from 14 residues. CDR1 KGHSH and CDR2 LQKENI come from the germline V gene. CDR3 residues: CASSQDITGNTIYF. The CDR3, as DNA: TGTGCCAGCTCACAGGACATAACGGGAAACACCATATATTTT.

The chain joins TRBV6-5 to TRBJ2-3, with 9 nucleotides matching TRBD2. Germline V gives CDR1 MNHEY, CDR2 SVGAGI. This CDR3 region has 15 residues. J was trimmed by 1 base and V by 6 bases; bases with no gene match: 5. Here the CDR3 DNA reads TGTGCCAGCAGCTCGACTAGCGGAGGCACAGATACGCAGTATTTT. It specifies CASSSTSGGTDTQYF.

This chain joins TRBV10-3 and TRBJ2-1, with 14 bases identical to TRBD2. Germline assignment: CDR1 ENHRY and CDR2 SYGVKD. V shed 11 bases and J 9 bases; nucleotides not matched to a gene: 6. This CDR3 contains 13 residues. In DNA form, the CDR3 reads TGTGCCGTGGGACTAGCGGGAGATGGTGAGCAGTTCTTC. It specifies CAVGLAGDGEQFF.

V usage is TRBV24-1 and J usage is TRBJ2-4, with D perhaps matching TRBD1 (5 bases). The CDR3 is 12 amino acids. Germline loops: CDR1 KGHDR, CDR2 SFDVKD. Between the trimmed V and J ends, which lost 3 bases and 10 bases, there was a span of 9 bases. CDR3 DNA sequence: TGTGCCACCAGTGATCAGGGCTTAATTCAGTACTTC. Translating gives CATSDQGLIQYF.

J is TRBJ1-2 and V is TRBV6-4; possible D gene TRBD1, 6 bases. Germline CDR1 and CDR2: MRHNA and SNTAGT. Trimming pared 3 bases from V and 3 bases from J, leaving 8 bases between. The CDR3 is 13 amino acids. The chain's CDR3 is CASSETGHYGYTF. Written as DNA, the CDR3 is TGTGCCAGCAGTGAAACAGGGCACTATGGCTACACCTTC.

J is TRBJ2-6 and V is TRBV7-2; D possibly corresponds to TRBD1 (6 bases). The V gene lost 3 bases and the J gene lost 0 bases, with 18 bases spanning the gap. There are 19 residues in the CDR3. Germline V gene sequence: CDR1 SGHTA, CDR2 FQGNSA. The CDR3 loop is CASSLIRAGASSGANVLTF. In nucleotides, the CDR3 is TGTGCCAGCAGCTTGATCCGGGCAGGGGCTAGCTCTGGGGCCAACGTCCTGACTTTC.

The rearrangement links TRBV11-3 to TRBJ2-1; 9 bases fit TRBD2. Germline CDR1 SGHNT, CDR2 YENEEA. This CDR3 has 20 amino acids. V shed 0 bases, J shed 9 bases, and the junction held 21 bases outside the gene matches. The CDR3 DNA reads TGTGCCAGCAGCTTAGACTCCCTACTAGCGGGTTGGAGGATAGGGGGTGAGCAGTTCTTC. This translates into CASSLDSLLAGWRIGGEQFF.

This clone was seen once. The rearrangement joins TRBV24-1 to TRBJ2-5; 8 nucleotides line up with TRBD2. The CDR3 extends over 15 amino acids. CDR1 is KGHDR, CDR2 SFDVKD, per germline. Germline trimming cut 2 bases from V and 5 bases from J; bases unmatched to any gene: 6. CDR3 bases: TGTGCCACCAGTGATTCGGGAGGGCGTTCCGAGACCCAGTACTTC. Its protein is CATSDSGGRSETQYF.

DNA of the CDR3: TGTGCCAGCAGCTTACCGATTAGCGGGAATTTGGTACAGCAGTTCTTC. Protein product: CASSLPISGNLVQQFF. This chain connects TRBV11-2 to TRBJ2-1, with 8 bases fitting TRBD2. The CDR3 spans 16 residues. J was trimmed by 11 bases and V by 2 bases; bases with no gene match: 14. Germline V gene lookup returns CDR1 SGHAT and CDR2 FQNNGV. Full variable domain (outside the CDR3, taken from reference TRBV11-2 and TRBJ2-1): EAGVAQSPRYKIIEKRQSVAFWCNPISGHATLYWYQQILGQGPKLLIQFQNNGVVDDSQLPKDRFSAERLKGVDSTLKIQPAKLEDSAVYLCASSLPISGNLVQQFFGPGTRLTVL.

The V call is TRBV3-1 (or the pseudogene TRBV3-2), the J call TRBJ1-4; D may be TRBD1 (6 bases). The germline CDR1 and CDR2 sequences are LGHDT and YNNKEL (reference sequence). V lost 0 bases and J lost 7, with 12 bases in between. The CDR3 is made up of 15 amino acids. Here the CDR3 reads CASSQDWGLSEKLFF. The CDR3 nucleotides read TGTGCCAGCAGCCAAGATTGGGGGCTGTCTGAAAAACTGTTTTTT.

The chain employs TRBV7-9 and TRBJ2-2, with 8 positions matching TRBD2. Germline assignment: CDR1 SEHNR and CDR2 FQNEAQ (reference sequence). V lost 5 bases and J lost 6; bases outside the gene matches: 5. This CDR3 contains 14 residues. The CDR3 region has the DNA TGTGCCAGCAGCCCCGGGACTAGAGCCGGGGAGCTGTTTTTT. It specifies CASSPGTRAGELFF.

The table lists this clone with a few counts. The chain recombines TRBV7-2 with TRBJ2-2, with a possible D match to TRBD2 (5 bases). Germline CDR1 is SGHTA and CDR2 is FQGNSA. The V gene lost 9 bases and the J gene lost 2 bases, with 16 bases spanning the gap. This CDR3 region has 15 residues. The CDR3 DNA reads TGTGCCAGTCCGCCTACTAGGATTAACACCGGGGAGCTGTTTTTT. Residues: CASPPTRINTGELFF.

V gene TRBV13 combines with J gene TRBJ2-2; 8 bases map to TRBD2. Germline-derived CDR1 and CDR2 are PRHDT and FYEKMQ (reference sequence). The CDR3 spans 15 residues. With V trimmed by 7 bases and J by 0 bases, 4 bases remained unmatched. CDR3 sequence: CASILTSANTGELFF. The CDR3 region has the DNA TGTGCCAGCATCCTGACTAGCGCGAACACCGGGGAGCTGTTTTTT.

In its sample, this clone was seen once. CDR3 bases: TGTGCCTGGAGACAAAGGGGCGACAACCCCTACGAGCAGTACGTC. It specifies CAWRQRGDNPYEQYV. This chain connects TRBV30 to TRBJ2-7; weak D call: TRBD1 (5 bases). Trimming shortened V by 3 bases and J by 2 bases, and 17 bases separated the two germline ends. The V gene's germline CDR1 is GTSNPN and CDR2 SVGIG (reference sequence). The CDR3 loop spans 15 amino acids.

V usage is TRBV19 and J usage is TRBJ2-7; 12 bases match TRBD2. Germline loops: CDR1 LNHDA, CDR2 SQIVND (reference sequence). V shed 5 bases and J 6 bases; nucleotides not matched to a gene: 8. The CDR3 runs to 15 residues. The CDR3 region is CASSPRTSGVSEQYV. For the CDR3, the DNA is TGTGCCAGTAGTCCCAGGACTAGCGGGGTGAGCGAGCAGTACGTC.

This clone came up once. One end of the junction fails to match germline, which may point to a read error. The gene calls are TRBV14 and TRBJ1-3, with TRBD1 as a possible D gene (6 bases). CDR1 and CDR2 (germline): SGHDN, FVKESK. The CDR3 extends over 17 amino acids. The CDR3 nucleotides read TGTGCCTGCAGCCAAGAGGGGGGGAGAGTTTCTGGAAACACCATATATTTT. Its protein product is CACSQEGGRVSGNTIYF.

The rearrangement links TRBV5-4 to TRBJ1-3, with a tentative D call TRBD1 (5 bases). The germline V gene encodes CDR1 SGHNT and CDR2 YYREEE (reference sequence). Trimming stripped 3 bases from V and 0 bases from J, with 16 bases between. The CDR3 runs to 17 residues. This CDR3 reads CASSSSRGVRSGNTIYF. CDR3 coding DNA: TGTGCCAGCAGCTCCTCCCGGGGGGTCCGCTCTGGAAACACCATATATTTT.

This chain joins TRBV19 and TRBJ1-3, with TRBD1 matching 7 bases. Germline CDR1 reads LNHDA; CDR2 reads SQIVND (reference sequence). The ends lost 6 bases at V and 2 bases at J; junction bases unmatched: 7. The CDR3 covers 15 residues. The CDR3 sequence: CASRPTGVAGNTIYF. The CDR3 coding sequence is TGTGCCAGTAGGCCCACAGGGGTAGCTGGAAACACCATATATTTT. The full variable domain, completed using reference TRBV19 and TRBJ1-3, is DGGITQSPKYLFRKEGQNVTLSCEQNLNHDAMYWYRQDPGQGLRLIYYSQIVNDFQKGDIAEGYSVSREKKESFPLTVTSAQKNPTAFYLCASRPTGVAGNTIYFGEGSWLTVV.

This clone was counted a single time. The chain combines TRBV18 with TRBJ1-1, with 9 bases matching TRBD1. The V gene end was trimmed by 6 bases and the J gene end by 1 base; junction bases not matched to a gene: 3. The length of the CDR3 is 14 residues. Germline V lookup: CDR1 KGHSH, CDR2 LQKENI. The CDR3 loop reads CASSGQGKNTEAFF. CDR3 DNA sequence: TGTGCCAGCTCGGGACAGGGAAAGAACACTGAAGCTTTCTTT.

This chain connects TRBV11-3 to TRBJ2-3; TRBD1 matches at 7 bases. Germline assignment: CDR1 SGHNT and CDR2 YENEEA. The J segment lost 2 bases and the V segment lost 5 bases, leaving 7 bases of the junction unmatched. This CDR3 comprises 15 residues. DNA of the CDR3: TGTGCCAGCAGCCAAGGGGGCGAGTACACAGATACGCAGTATTTT. It codes for CASSQGGEYTDTQYF. Combining the CDR3 with reference TRBV11-3 and TRBJ2-3 gives the whole variable domain EAGVVQSPRYKIIEKKQPVAFWCNPISGHNTLYWYLQNLGQGPELLIRYENEEAVDDSQLPKDRFSAERLKGVDSTLKIQPAELGDSAVYLCASSQGGEYTDTQYFGPGTRLTVL.